Listed below are T cell receptor beta chains from one sample, sequenced in a study of vaccination and CD4 T cells after COVID-19. TCRdb reprocessed the PCR reads via MiXCR and lists one record per CDR3 protein. The table lists thousands of distinct CDR3 sequences, approximately 35% of them singletons. What these receptors recognize is not known. The sample was CD4+ T cells from blood, cultured in vitro. The receptors were sampled from a human donor in good health. The CDR3 runs from the conserved cysteine through the conserved F or W. D genes are given only for firm matches. The size of a clone is reported for some rows only, either as once, few or many, or as a class for expanded clones.

CDR3nt: TGTGCCAGCAGCGGTCGTCAGGGGGCTGGTACTGAAGCTTTCTTT
CDR3aa: CASSGRQGAGTEAFF
j_gene: TRBJ1-1
abundance: .
v_gene: TRBV5-4
d_gene: TRBD1

CDR3nt: TGTGCCAGCAGCTTAGGGGACAGAAGATACTATGGCTACACCTTC
CDR3aa: CASSLGDRRYYGYTF
j_gene: TRBJ1-2
abundance: .
v_gene: TRBV7-2
d_gene: TRBD1

CDR3nt: TGTGCCAGCAGTGCAAGGGAGCGCGACACCGGGGAGCTGTTTTTT
CDR3aa: CASSARERDTGELFF
j_gene: TRBJ2-2
abundance: few
v_gene: TRBV27
d_gene: .

CDR3nt: TGCAGTGCTACGGATGCGGGCTATGGCTACACCTTC
CDR3aa: CSATDAGYGYTF
j_gene: TRBJ1-2
abundance: few
v_gene: TRBV20-1
d_gene: .

CDR3nt: TGCAGTGCCGGGCGCGGGGTGGGAAACACCATATATTTT
CDR3aa: CSAGRGVGNTIYF
j_gene: TRBJ1-3
abundance: .
v_gene: TRBV20-1
d_gene: .

CDR3nt: TGTGCCAGCAGCTCGATCTGGACAGGGCGAGCTAACTATGGCTACACCTTC
CDR3aa: CASSSIWTGRANYGYTF
j_gene: TRBJ1-2
abundance: few
v_gene: TRBV7-9
d_gene: TRBD1

CDR3nt: TGTGCCAGCAGTTCCACGGGACTAGGCTATGAGACCCAGTACTTC
CDR3aa: CASSSTGLGYETQYF
j_gene: TRBJ2-5
abundance: .
v_gene: TRBV12-3/TRBV12-4
d_gene: TRBD2

CDR3nt: TGTGCCAGCAGCCCACGGGACCTCGCTAACACTGAAGCTTTCTTT
CDR3aa: CASSPRDLANTEAFF
j_gene: TRBJ1-1
abundance: few
v_gene: TRBV7-9
d_gene: .

CDR3nt: .
CDR3aa: CASSEARGAGTQYFGPREGTQYF
j_gene: TRBJ2-3
abundance: .
v_gene: TRBV2
d_gene: .

CDR3nt: TGCGCCAGCAGTGAGCCGGGGGGCGAGCAGTTCTTC
CDR3aa: CASSEPGGEQFF
j_gene: TRBJ2-1
abundance: .
v_gene: TRBV10-2
d_gene: .

CDR3nt: TGTGCCAGCAGCTTAGCGTCTAGCGGGAGCACAGATACGCAGTATTTT
CDR3aa: CASSLASSGSTDTQYF
j_gene: TRBJ2-3
abundance: .
v_gene: TRBV7-2
d_gene: TRBD2

CDR3nt: TGTGCCAGTAGTATTACAGGGAGGCGGGAGACCCAGTACTTC
CDR3aa: CASSITGRRETQYF
j_gene: TRBJ2-5
abundance: .
v_gene: TRBV19
d_gene: .

CDR3nt: TGTGCCAGATCACCTTTAAACGGGGAGCCCCAGCATTTT
CDR3aa: CARSPLNGEPQHF
j_gene: TRBJ1-5
abundance: .
v_gene: TRBV14
d_gene: .

CDR3nt: TGTGCCAGCAGCGCAGGGATCTCCCGACCTGAAGCTTTCTTT
CDR3aa: CASSAGISRPEAFF
j_gene: TRBJ1-1
abundance: few
v_gene: TRBV9
d_gene: .

CDR3nt: TGCAGCGTTGTGAAATCTGGGGGGACAGGCGGCTACACCTTC
CDR3aa: CSVVKSGGTGGYTF
j_gene: TRBJ1-2
abundance: .
v_gene: TRBV29-1
d_gene: TRBD1

CDR3nt: TGTGCCAGCAGGCGCGTAGGACAGGGGGCTTACAATGAGCAGTTCTTC
CDR3aa: CASRRVGQGAYNEQFF
j_gene: TRBJ2-1
abundance: .
v_gene: TRBV7-9
d_gene: TRBD1